This T cell receptor (beta chain) was profiled in a study of cytomegalovirus exposure and HLA in healthy donors. Vbeta (60) and Jbeta (13) primers were used in the PCR. Clones were sequenced by immunoSEQ multiplex PCR, and TCRdb holds only the in-frame ones, with some missing. The table records 150,000 or so clones, roughly 75% of them present only once. This clone appeared a few times. Antigen unknown. J gave up 8 bases and V 6 bases, and 9 bases lay outside the gene matches. The CDR3 length is 14 residues. CDR1 and CDR2 from the germline V gene are LNHNV and YYDKDF (reference sequence). Study observations and caveats: An analysis was carried out at a later point. It showed that HLA-associated TCR beta chains were more clonally expanded than equally common non-associated chains. Rarity characterized most TCR sequences, yet some public TCRs appeared in many donors. Specific recognition of CMV antigens was confirmed in vitro for three chains (all CMV-associated).

Sequenced: PBMCs. The sequence came from a female donor in good health and CMV-seronegative. The chain carries TRBV15 and TRBJ2-1; TRBD2 matches 8 bases. The CDR3 DNA reads as TGTGCCACCAGAGGAAGCGGGAGATTGTATGAGCAGTTCTTC. It translates to CATRGSGRLYEQFF.